This is a list of T cell receptor beta chains from one sample in a study of Graves' ophthalmopathy and Graves' hyperthyroidism. TCRdb reprocessed the multiplex PCR reads via MiXCR and lists one record per CDR3 protein. In the table there are over a million distinct CDR3 sequences, about 36% of which are singletons. The sequencing sample was made of peripheral blood or thyroid tissue (not recorded which). Receptor source: an adult man with Graves' hyperthyroidism. The CDR3 runs from the conserved cysteine through the conserved F or W. The D gene is left open where the match is weak. Not all rows give a size; the values are once, few, many and, for expanded clones, a class.

clone_size: few; d_call: NA; v_call: TRBV4-1; j_call: TRBJ1-2; cdr3_nt: TGCGCCAGCAGCCAATTGGCGGCAGGAGTAACCTATGGCTACACCTTC; cdr3_aa: CASSQLAAGVTYGYTF
clone_size: many; d_call: NA; v_call: TRBV2; j_call: TRBJ1-5; cdr3_nt: TGTGCCAGCAGCACCCACCAGGGTTTTCATAGCAATCAGCCCCAGCATTTT; cdr3_aa: CASSTHQGFHSNQPQHF
clone_size: many; d_call: NA; v_call: TRBV20-1; j_call: TRBJ1-2; cdr3_nt: TGCAGTGCCCTGGACACGATGAACTATGGCTACACCTTC; cdr3_aa: CSALDTMNYGYTF
clone_size: NA; d_call: NA; v_call: TRBV25-1; j_call: TRBJ2-7; cdr3_nt: TGTGCCAGCAGTGAACAGGACGGGAGTACCTACGAGCAGTACTTC; cdr3_aa: CASSEQDGSTYEQYF
clone_size: many; d_call: NA; v_call: TRBV15; j_call: TRBJ1-5; cdr3_nt: TGTGCCACCAGCTCCGGCGCCGGGACACCTGTCAATCAGCCCCAGCATTTT; cdr3_aa: CATSSGAGTPVNQPQHF
clone_size: few; d_call: TRBD1; v_call: TRBV6-2/TRBV6-3; j_call: TRBJ2-7; cdr3_nt: TGTGCCAGCAGTCGGACAGGGTTCACCGGCGAGCAGTACTTC; cdr3_aa: CASSRTGFTGEQYF
clone_size: many; d_call: NA; v_call: TRBV4-2; j_call: TRBJ2-7; cdr3_nt: TGTGCCAGCAGCCAATCCCCCTACTACGAGCAGTACTTC; cdr3_aa: CASSQSPYYEQYF
clone_size: NA; d_call: NA; v_call: TRBV11-2; j_call: TRBJ2-7; cdr3_nt: TGTGCCAGCAGCCCCTCGTGGGACTTTACTTACGAGCAGTACTTC; cdr3_aa: CASSPSWDFTYEQYF
clone_size: many; d_call: TRBD1; v_call: TRBV20-1; j_call: TRBJ1-2; cdr3_nt: TGCAGTGCTAGGCGTGACAGGGATTATGGCTACACCTTC; cdr3_aa: CSARRDRDYGYTF
clone_size: NA; d_call: NA; v_call: TRBV5-1; j_call: TRBJ1-2; cdr3_nt: TGCGCCAGCAGCTTGGAGGGACAACCCTCGAACTATGGCTACACCTTC; cdr3_aa: CASSLEGQPSNYGYTF
clone_size: once; d_call: NA; v_call: TRBV7-6; j_call: TRBJ1-2; cdr3_nt: TGTGCCAGCAGCCTCATGTCAGGCTATGGCTACACCTTC; cdr3_aa: CASSLMSGYGYTF
clone_size: NA; d_call: NA; v_call: TRBV6-2/TRBV6-3; j_call: TRBJ1-2; cdr3_nt: TGTGCCAGCAGGGGGTTTGGAGATGGCTACACCTTC; cdr3_aa: CASRGFGDGYTF
clone_size: many; d_call: TRBD1; v_call: TRBV7-9; j_call: TRBJ1-1; cdr3_nt: TGTGCCAGCAGCTACGACAGGGACGGCACTGAAGCTTTCTTT; cdr3_aa: CASSYDRDGTEAFF
clone_size: NA; d_call: NA; v_call: TRBV19; j_call: TRBJ1-2; cdr3_nt: TGTGCCAGTAGTATGATCAGGGTGCGCGATGGCTACACCTTC; cdr3_aa: CASSMIRVRDGYTF
clone_size: NA; d_call: TRBD2; v_call: TRBV5-4; j_call: TRBJ2-5; cdr3_nt: TGTGCCAGCAGTCCCGTAGCGGGAGATGAGACCCAGTACTTC; cdr3_aa: CASSPVAGDETQYF
clone_size: few; d_call: NA; v_call: TRBV25-1; j_call: TRBJ2-1; cdr3_nt: TGTGCCAGCAGTAACAGCCTGGGTTACAATGAGCAGTTCTTC; cdr3_aa: CASSNSLGYNEQFF
clone_size: NA; d_call: NA; v_call: TRBV18; j_call: TRBJ1-1; cdr3_nt: TGTGCCAGCTCACGGGCCGGGGCCGACACTGAAGCTTTCTTT; cdr3_aa: CASSRAGADTEAFF
clone_size: NA; d_call: NA; v_call: TRBV6-6; j_call: TRBJ1-1; cdr3_nt: TGTGCCAGCATTGGATTACAATGGGGCGGCCGGACTGAAGCTTTCTTT; cdr3_aa: CASIGLQWGGRTEAFF
clone_size: NA; d_call: NA; v_call: TRBV20-1; j_call: TRBJ1-1; cdr3_nt: TGCAGTGCTAGAGGGGACACGAACACTGAAGCTTTCTTT; cdr3_aa: CSARGDTNTEAFF
clone_size: many; d_call: NA; v_call: TRBV10-3; j_call: TRBJ1-5; cdr3_nt: TGTGCCATCAGTGAAGGAGGGATTAGCAATCAGCCCCAGCATTTT; cdr3_aa: CAISEGGISNQPQHF
clone_size: many; d_call: NA; v_call: TRBV5-1; j_call: TRBJ1-5; cdr3_nt: TGCGCCAGCAGCGAAGGAGCGGGCAATCAGCCCCAGCATTTT; cdr3_aa: CASSEGAGNQPQHF
clone_size: many; d_call: NA; v_call: TRBV29-1; j_call: TRBJ1-1; cdr3_nt: TGCAGCGCCCCATTGACAGACACTGAAGCTTTCTTT; cdr3_aa: CSAPLTDTEAFF
clone_size: once; d_call: TRBD1; v_call: TRBV7-2; j_call: TRBJ2-7; cdr3_nt: TGTGCCAGCAGCTTACTAGGGACAGGGGGCATAGGCTTCTACGAGCAGTACTTC; cdr3_aa: CASSLLGTGGIGFYEQYF
clone_size: NA; d_call: NA; v_call: TRBV7-9; j_call: TRBJ2-7; cdr3_nt: TGTGCCAGCAGCAAAGAACTCAGGGCCTACGAGCAGTACTTC; cdr3_aa: CASSKELRAYEQYF
clone_size: many; d_call: NA; v_call: TRBV15; j_call: TRBJ1-5; cdr3_nt: TGTGCCACCAGTTACAGGGTGAATCAGCCCCAGCATTTT; cdr3_aa: CATSYRVNQPQHF
clone_size: NA; d_call: TRBD1; v_call: TRBV6-6; j_call: TRBJ2-7; cdr3_nt: TGTGCCAGCAGTTACTACTCGACAGGGAGCTCCTACGAGCAGTACTTC; cdr3_aa: CASSYYSTGSSYEQYF
clone_size: few; d_call: NA; v_call: TRBV15; j_call: TRBJ1-2; cdr3_nt: TGTGCCACCTACGACCAGGGGCTCTATGGCTACACCTTC; cdr3_aa: CATYDQGLYGYTF
clone_size: many; d_call: TRBD1; v_call: TRBV15; j_call: TRBJ1-1; cdr3_nt: TGTGCCACCAGCCAGGGGGCTGAAGCTTTCTTT; cdr3_aa: CATSQGAEAFF
clone_size: NA; d_call: NA; v_call: TRBV6-6; j_call: TRBJ1-2; cdr3_nt: TGTGCCAGCTCACCCCTGGGCGGGCTTCAACCGACTAACTATGGCTACACCTTC; cdr3_aa: CASSPLGGLQPTNYGYTF
clone_size: NA; d_call: TRBD1; v_call: TRBV24-1; j_call: TRBJ2-5; cdr3_nt: TGTGCCACCAGTGAGACGGACAGGGATGCCCAGTACTTC; cdr3_aa: CATSETDRDAQYF
clone_size: few; d_call: NA; v_call: TRBV5-8; j_call: TRBJ2-7; cdr3_nt: TGTGCCAGCAGCTTGCGAAGGAGCTCCTACGAGCAGTACTTC; cdr3_aa: CASSLRRSSYEQYF
clone_size: few; d_call: NA; v_call: TRBV10-3; j_call: TRBJ1-3; cdr3_nt: TGTGCCATCAGCATACGACAGGCTACGAGCTCTGGAAACACCATATATTTT; cdr3_aa: CAISIRQATSSGNTIYF
clone_size: NA; d_call: NA; v_call: TRBV29-1; j_call: TRBJ1-3; cdr3_nt: TGCAGCACCAGGGACACCTTGCGGAACACCATATATTTT; cdr3_aa: CSTRDTLRNTIYF
clone_size: NA; d_call: NA; v_call: TRBV7-9; j_call: TRBJ2-7; cdr3_nt: TGTGCCAGCAGTTTCGGGGGCTCGGGGTCCTACGAGCAGTACTTC; cdr3_aa: CASSFGGSGSYEQYF
clone_size: NA; d_call: TRBD2; v_call: TRBV2; j_call: TRBJ2-7; cdr3_nt: TGTGCCAGCAGCAGCAGGGGACTAGCGGGCAGGAGGCAGTACTTC; cdr3_aa: CASSSRGLAGRRQYF
clone_size: many; d_call: NA; v_call: TRBV7-9; j_call: TRBJ1-2; cdr3_nt: TGTGCCAGCAGCTTAATTAGACAGTTAACCTATGGCTACACCTTC; cdr3_aa: CASSLIRQLTYGYTF
clone_size: NA; d_call: TRBD1; v_call: TRBV6-5; j_call: TRBJ2-7; cdr3_nt: TGTGCCAGCTCCCAGGGGGCCCGGAACGAGCAGTACTTC; cdr3_aa: CASSQGARNEQYF
clone_size: NA; d_call: TRBD1; v_call: TRBV6-5; j_call: TRBJ1-1; cdr3_nt: TGTGCCAGCAGTTACGGTGGGACAGGCAAACAGGGGACTGAAGCTTTCTTT; cdr3_aa: CASSYGGTGKQGTEAFF
clone_size: many; d_call: TRBD2; v_call: TRBV7-8; j_call: TRBJ2-7; cdr3_nt: TGTGCCAGCAGCTTAGGCGGGAGTAGCTCCTACGAGCAGTACTTC; cdr3_aa: CASSLGGSSSYEQYF
clone_size: many; d_call: NA; v_call: TRBV10-1; j_call: TRBJ1-2; cdr3_nt: TGCGCCAGCAGTGTTTCCAGGGACTATGGCTACACCTTC; cdr3_aa: CASSVSRDYGYTF
clone_size: NA; d_call: NA; v_call: TRBV11-2; j_call: TRBJ1-5; cdr3_nt: TGTGCCAGCAGCTTCGAACGCAATCAGCCCCAGCATTTT; cdr3_aa: CASSFERNQPQHF
clone_size: few; d_call: NA; v_call: TRBV6-1; j_call: TRBJ1-5; cdr3_nt: TGTGCCAGCAGTGTTACAGGCCGCAATCAGCCCCAGCATTTT; cdr3_aa: CASSVTGRNQPQHF
clone_size: few; d_call: NA; v_call: TRBV4-1; j_call: TRBJ2-2; cdr3_nt: TGCGCCAGCAGCCAAGATGGGGCACCTGGGGTCGGGGAGCTGTTTTTT; cdr3_aa: CASSQDGAPGVGELFF
clone_size: NA; d_call: TRBD1; v_call: TRBV7-9; j_call: TRBJ1-6; cdr3_nt: TGTGCCAGCAGCCGACAGGGCGGTAGCTCCTATAATTCACCCCTCCACTTT; cdr3_aa: CASSRQGGSSYNSPLHF
clone_size: few; d_call: NA; v_call: TRBV2; j_call: TRBJ1-5; cdr3_nt: TGTGCCAGCAGGGAAGTTGGGAAGGGGGATCAGCCCCAGCATTTT; cdr3_aa: CASREVGKGDQPQHF
clone_size: NA; d_call: NA; v_call: TRBV12-3/TRBV12-4; j_call: TRBJ1-1; cdr3_nt: TGTGCCAGCAGGGGGGGGACATCGAACACCGAAGCTTTCTTT; cdr3_aa: CASRGGTSNTEAFF
clone_size: NA; d_call: TRBD1; v_call: TRBV7-9; j_call: TRBJ1-4; cdr3_nt: TGTGCCAGCAGCAAGACAGGGCTGTCTGAAAAACTGTTTTTT; cdr3_aa: CASSKTGLSEKLFF
clone_size: many; d_call: TRBD1; v_call: TRBV7-3; j_call: TRBJ2-5; cdr3_nt: TGTGCCAGCAGCCTACAGGGGTCGTACCAAGAGACCCAGTACTTC; cdr3_aa: CASSLQGSYQETQYF
clone_size: NA; d_call: NA; v_call: TRBV11-2; j_call: TRBJ1-2; cdr3_nt: TGTGCCAGCAGCTTGGATTCAGGGGCTGGTGGCTACACCTTC; cdr3_aa: CASSLDSGAGGYTF
clone_size: many; d_call: NA; v_call: TRBV19; j_call: TRBJ1-1; cdr3_nt: TGTGCCAGTAAACAGGGTGGTCGAACTGAAGCTTTCTTT; cdr3_aa: CASKQGGRTEAFF
clone_size: NA; d_call: TRBD1; v_call: TRBV20-1; j_call: TRBJ2-7; cdr3_nt: TGCAGTGCTAGTAATCACATGGACAGGGGAGCCTACGAGCAGTACTTC; cdr3_aa: CSASNHMDRGAYEQYF
clone_size: NA; d_call: NA; v_call: TRBV20-1; j_call: TRBJ1-4; cdr3_nt: TGCAGTGCTAGAGATTTTGAGGGGATGGGCGAAAAACTGTTTTTT; cdr3_aa: CSARDFEGMGEKLFF
clone_size: NA; d_call: NA; v_call: TRBV28; j_call: TRBJ2-7; cdr3_nt: TGTGCCAGCAGTAGTGCGTACTCCTACGAGCAGTACTTC; cdr3_aa: CASSSAYSYEQYF
clone_size: NA; d_call: TRBD1; v_call: TRBV10-3; j_call: TRBJ1-5; cdr3_nt: TGTGCCATCAGTTTATTGATCGGGACAGGGGAGAGCAATCAGCCCCAGCATTTT; cdr3_aa: CAISLLIGTGESNQPQHF
clone_size: NA; d_call: TRBD1; v_call: TRBV10-3; j_call: TRBJ1-1; cdr3_nt: TGTGCCATCAGTGTAGGGACAGGGGATCAAGACACTGAAGCTTTCTTT; cdr3_aa: CAISVGTGDQDTEAFF
clone_size: NA; d_call: TRBD2; v_call: TRBV7-2; j_call: TRBJ2-7; cdr3_nt: TGTGCCAGCAGTTTATGGACTAGCTACGAGCAGTACTTC; cdr3_aa: CASSLWTSYEQYF
clone_size: many; d_call: TRBD1; v_call: TRBV7-6; j_call: TRBJ1-2; cdr3_nt: TGTGCCAGCAGCCCCACAGGGGCGACGGACTATGGCTACACCTTC; cdr3_aa: CASSPTGATDYGYTF
clone_size: many; d_call: TRBD2; v_call: TRBV25-1; j_call: TRBJ2-3; cdr3_nt: TGTGCCAGCAGTGAAGGACTAGCGATTAGCACAGATACGCAGTATTTT; cdr3_aa: CASSEGLAISTDTQYF
clone_size: NA; d_call: TRBD1; v_call: TRBV19; j_call: TRBJ1-5; cdr3_nt: TGTGCCAGTAGTCTTCGACAGGGGGCGCGGAATCAGCCCCAGCATTTT; cdr3_aa: CASSLRQGARNQPQHF